This T cell receptor (beta chain) is from a study of CD8+ T cells in alopecia areata. Treatment noted: oral pan-JAK inhibitor, 5-10 mg twice daily. TCR sequencing used cDNA made by reverse transcription of extracted RNA. This table comes from immunoSEQ multiplex PCR, and its TCRdb copy is limited to in-frame clones, with some not included. This sample yields fewer than 250,000 clones, of which 45% to 75% are seen a single time; approximately 0.7% belongs to the top ten. This CDR3 region has 13 residues. Germline values: CDR1 SGHAT, CDR2 FQNNGV. The V gene lost 5 bases and the J gene lost 4 bases, with 11 bases spanning the gap.

This clonotype originated in a human donor with alopecia areata. This sequence joins TRBV11-2 and TRBJ1-2; unclear D gene. The sample in question was CD4+ T cells sorted from blood, obtained at week 4, from a patient treated with tofacitinib. In DNA form, the CDR3 reads TGTGCCAGCAGCCCCCCGGGGAGCTATGGCTACACCTTC. The encoded protein is CASSPPGSYGYTF.